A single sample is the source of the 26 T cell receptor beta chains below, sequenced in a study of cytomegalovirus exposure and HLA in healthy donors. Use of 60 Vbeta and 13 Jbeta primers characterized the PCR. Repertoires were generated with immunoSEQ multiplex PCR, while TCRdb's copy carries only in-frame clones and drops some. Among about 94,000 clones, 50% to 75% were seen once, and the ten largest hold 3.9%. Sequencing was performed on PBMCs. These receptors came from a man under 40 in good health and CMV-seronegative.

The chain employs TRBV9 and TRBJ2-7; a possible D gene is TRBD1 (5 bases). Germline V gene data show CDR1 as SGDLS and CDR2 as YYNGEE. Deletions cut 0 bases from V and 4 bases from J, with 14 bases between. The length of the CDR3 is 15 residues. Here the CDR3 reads CASSVEGAVAYEQYF. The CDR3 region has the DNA TGTGCCAGCAGCGTAGAAGGGGCCGTAGCTTACGAGCAGTACTTC.

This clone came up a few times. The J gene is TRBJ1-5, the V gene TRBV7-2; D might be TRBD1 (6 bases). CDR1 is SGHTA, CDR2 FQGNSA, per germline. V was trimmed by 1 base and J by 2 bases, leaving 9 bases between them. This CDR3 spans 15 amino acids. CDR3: CASSLVGGGNQPQHF. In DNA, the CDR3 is TGTGCCAGCAGCTTAGTAGGGGGGGGCAATCAGCCCCAGCATTTT.

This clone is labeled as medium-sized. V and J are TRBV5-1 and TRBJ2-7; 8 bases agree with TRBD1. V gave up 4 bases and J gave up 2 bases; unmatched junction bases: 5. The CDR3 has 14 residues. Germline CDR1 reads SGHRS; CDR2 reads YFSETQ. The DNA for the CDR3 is TGCGCCAGCAGCCCACGGGACAGGCCCTACGAGCAGTACTTC. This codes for CASSPRDRPYEQYF. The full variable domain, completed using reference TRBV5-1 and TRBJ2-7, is KAGVTQTPRYLIKTRGQQVTLSCSPISGHRSVSWYQQTPGQGLQFLFEYFSETQRNKGNFPGRFSGRQFSNSRSEMNVSTLELGDSALYLCASSPRDRPYEQYFGPGTRLTVT.

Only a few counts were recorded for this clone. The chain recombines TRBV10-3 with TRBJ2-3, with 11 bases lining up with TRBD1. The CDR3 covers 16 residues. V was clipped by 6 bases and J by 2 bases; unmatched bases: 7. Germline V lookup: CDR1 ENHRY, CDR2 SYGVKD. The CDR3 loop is CAISKGQGGNTDTQYF. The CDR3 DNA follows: TGTGCCATCAGCAAGGGACAGGGGGGGAACACAGATACGCAGTATTTT.

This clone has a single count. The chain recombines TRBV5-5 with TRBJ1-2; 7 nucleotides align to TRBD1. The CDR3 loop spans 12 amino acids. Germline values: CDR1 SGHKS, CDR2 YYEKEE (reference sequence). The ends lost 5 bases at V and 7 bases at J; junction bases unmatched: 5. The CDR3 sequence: CASRTGSGGYTF. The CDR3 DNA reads TGTGCCAGCAGGACAGGGAGTGGTGGCTACACCTTC.

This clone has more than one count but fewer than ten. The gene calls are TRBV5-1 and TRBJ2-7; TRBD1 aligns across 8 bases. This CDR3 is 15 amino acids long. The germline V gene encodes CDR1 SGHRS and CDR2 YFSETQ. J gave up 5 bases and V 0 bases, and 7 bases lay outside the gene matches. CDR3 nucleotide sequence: TGCGCCAGCAGCTTGGGAGGACAGGGTTTCGACGAGCAGTACTTC. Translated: CASSLGGQGFDEQYF.

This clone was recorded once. In nucleotides, the CDR3 is TGTGCCAGCAGCGTAGTGAGTGCACCTGGGGCCAACGTCCTGACTTTC. It translates to CASSVVSAPGANVLTF. J is TRBJ2-6 and V is TRBV9; D remains unclear. The V end was cut by 0 bases, the J end by 2 bases, with 9 bases between. The CDR3 is 16 residues long. Germline assignment: CDR1 SGDLS and CDR2 YYNGEE.

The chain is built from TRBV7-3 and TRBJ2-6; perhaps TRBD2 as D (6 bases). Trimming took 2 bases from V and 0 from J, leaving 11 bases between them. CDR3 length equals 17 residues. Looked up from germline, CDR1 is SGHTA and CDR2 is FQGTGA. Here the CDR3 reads CASSLLRDLSGANVLTF. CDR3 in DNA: TGTGCCAGCAGCTTATTGCGGGACCTCTCTGGGGCCAACGTCCTGACTTTC.

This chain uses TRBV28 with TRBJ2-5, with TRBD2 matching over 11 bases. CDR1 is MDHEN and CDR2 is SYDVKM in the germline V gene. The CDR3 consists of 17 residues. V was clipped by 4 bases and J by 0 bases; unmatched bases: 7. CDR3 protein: CASSWITGLADQETQYF. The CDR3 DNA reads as TGTGCCAGCAGTTGGATAACGGGACTAGCGGACCAAGAGACCCAGTACTTC.

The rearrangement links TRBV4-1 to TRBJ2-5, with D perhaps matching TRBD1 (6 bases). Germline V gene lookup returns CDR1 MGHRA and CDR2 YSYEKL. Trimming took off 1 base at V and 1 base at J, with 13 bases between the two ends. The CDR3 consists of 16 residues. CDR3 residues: CASSQGRGPLQETQYF. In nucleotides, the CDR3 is TGCGCCAGCAGCCAAGGCAGGGGACCTCTCCAAGAGACCCAGTACTTC.

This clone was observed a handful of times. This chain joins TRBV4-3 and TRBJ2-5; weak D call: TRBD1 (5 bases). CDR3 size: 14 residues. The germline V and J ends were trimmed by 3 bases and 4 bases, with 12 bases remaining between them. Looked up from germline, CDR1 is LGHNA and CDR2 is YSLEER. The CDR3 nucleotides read TGCGCCAGCAGCCACCAAGTCCAGGGAGAGACCCAGTACTTC. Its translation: CASSHQVQGETQYF.

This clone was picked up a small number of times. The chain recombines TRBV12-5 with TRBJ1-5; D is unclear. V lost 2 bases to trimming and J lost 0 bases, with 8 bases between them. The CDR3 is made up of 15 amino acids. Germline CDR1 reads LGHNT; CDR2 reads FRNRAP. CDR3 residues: CASGLSQDSNQPQHF. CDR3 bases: TGTGCTAGTGGTTTGAGTCAGGATAGCAATCAGCCCCAGCATTTT. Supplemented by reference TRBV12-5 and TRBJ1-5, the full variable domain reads DARVTQTPRHKVTEMGQEVTMRCQPILGHNTVFWYRQTMMQGLELLAYFRNRAPLDDSGMPKDRFSAEMPDATLATLKIQPSEPRDSAVYFCASGLSQDSNQPQHFGDGTRLSIL.

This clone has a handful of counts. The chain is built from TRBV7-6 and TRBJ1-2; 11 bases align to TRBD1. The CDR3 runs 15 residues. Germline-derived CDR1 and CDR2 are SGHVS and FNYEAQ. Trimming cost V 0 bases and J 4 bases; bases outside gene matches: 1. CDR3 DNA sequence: TGTGCCAGCAGCTTAGCGGGACAGGGGGGCTATGGCTACACCTTC. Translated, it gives CASSLAGQGGYGYTF.

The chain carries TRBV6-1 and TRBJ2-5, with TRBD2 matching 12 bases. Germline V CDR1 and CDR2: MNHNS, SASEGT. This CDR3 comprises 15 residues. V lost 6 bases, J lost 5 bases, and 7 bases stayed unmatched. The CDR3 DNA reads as TGTGCCAGCAGCACGACTAGCGGGAGCGGGGAGACCCAGTACTTC. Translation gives CASSTTSGSGETQYF.

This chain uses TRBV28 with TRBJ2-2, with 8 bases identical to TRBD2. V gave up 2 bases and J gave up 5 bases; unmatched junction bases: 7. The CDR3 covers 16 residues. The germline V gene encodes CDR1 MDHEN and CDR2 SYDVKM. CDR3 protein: CASSLPGASGTGELFF. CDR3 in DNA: TGTGCCAGCAGTTTACCCGGGGCTAGCGGGACCGGGGAGCTGTTTTTT.

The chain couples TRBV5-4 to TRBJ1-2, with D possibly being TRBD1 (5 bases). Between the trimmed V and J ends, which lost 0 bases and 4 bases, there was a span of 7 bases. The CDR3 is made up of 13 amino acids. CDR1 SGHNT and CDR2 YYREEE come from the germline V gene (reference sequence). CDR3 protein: CASSLDRIYGYTF. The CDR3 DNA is TGTGCCAGCAGCTTGGACAGGATCTATGGCTACACCTTC.

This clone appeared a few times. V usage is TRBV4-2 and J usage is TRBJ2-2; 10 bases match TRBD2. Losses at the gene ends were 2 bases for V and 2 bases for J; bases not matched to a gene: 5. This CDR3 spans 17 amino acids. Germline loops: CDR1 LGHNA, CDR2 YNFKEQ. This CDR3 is CASSQKREGLNTGELFF. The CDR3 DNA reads TGTGCCAGCAGCCAAAAGCGGGAGGGCTTAAACACCGGGGAGCTGTTTTTT.

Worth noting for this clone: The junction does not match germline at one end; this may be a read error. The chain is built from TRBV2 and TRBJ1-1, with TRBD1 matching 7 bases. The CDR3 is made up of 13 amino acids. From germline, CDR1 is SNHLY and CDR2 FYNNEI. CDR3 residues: CASREDRVQEAFF. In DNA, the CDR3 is TGTGCCAGCAGAGAAGACAGGGTTCAGGAGGCTTTCTTT.

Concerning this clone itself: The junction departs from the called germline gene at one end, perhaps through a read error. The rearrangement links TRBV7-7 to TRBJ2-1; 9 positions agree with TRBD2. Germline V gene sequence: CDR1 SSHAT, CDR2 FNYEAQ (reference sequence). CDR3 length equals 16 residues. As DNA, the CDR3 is TGTGCTAGCAGCAGGAATCTAGCGGGGATCTACAATGAGCAGTTCTTC. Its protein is CASSRNLAGIYNEQFF.

This CDR3 reads CASIRAGTSYEQYF. Written as DNA, the CDR3 is TGTGCCAGCATTAGAGCGGGAACGTCCTACGAGCAGTACTTC. V is TRBV6-1 and J is TRBJ2-7; 7 bases fit TRBD2. This CDR3 spans 14 amino acids. The germline CDR1 and CDR2 sequences are MNHNS and SASEGT. Losses at the gene ends were 7 bases for V and 1 base for J; bases not matched to a gene: 7.

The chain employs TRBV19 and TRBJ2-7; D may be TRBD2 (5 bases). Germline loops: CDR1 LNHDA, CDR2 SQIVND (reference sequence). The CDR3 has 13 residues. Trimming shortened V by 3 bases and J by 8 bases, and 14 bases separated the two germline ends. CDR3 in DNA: TGTGCCAGTAGTATCGGAGGCCCTGAGAAGCAGTACTTC. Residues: CASSIGGPEKQYF.

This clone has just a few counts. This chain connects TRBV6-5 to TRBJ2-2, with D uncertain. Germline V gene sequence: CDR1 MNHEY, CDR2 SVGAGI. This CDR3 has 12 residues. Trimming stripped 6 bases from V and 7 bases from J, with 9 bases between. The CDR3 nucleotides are TGTGCCAGCAGCCTACGTGGCGGGGAGCTGTTTTTT. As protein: CASSLRGGELFF.

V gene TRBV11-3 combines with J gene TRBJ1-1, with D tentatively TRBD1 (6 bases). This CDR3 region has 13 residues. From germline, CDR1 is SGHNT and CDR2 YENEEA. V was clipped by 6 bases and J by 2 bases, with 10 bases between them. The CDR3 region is CASSGTPNTEAFF. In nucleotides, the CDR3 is TGTGCCAGCAGTGGGACACCCAACACTGAAGCTTTCTTT.

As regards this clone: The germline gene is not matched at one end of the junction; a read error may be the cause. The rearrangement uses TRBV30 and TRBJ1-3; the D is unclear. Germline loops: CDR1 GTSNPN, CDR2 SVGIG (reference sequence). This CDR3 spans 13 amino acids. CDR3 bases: TGTGCCAGGAGATCCCCCGCCGCAGACACCATATATTTT. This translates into CARRSPAADTIYF.

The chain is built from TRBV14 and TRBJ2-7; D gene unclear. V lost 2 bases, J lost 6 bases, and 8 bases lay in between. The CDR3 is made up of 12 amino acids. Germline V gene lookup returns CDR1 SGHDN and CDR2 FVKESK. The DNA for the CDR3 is TGTGCCAGCAGCCAAAGTTCTAGCGAGCAGTACTTC. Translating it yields CASSQSSSEQYF.

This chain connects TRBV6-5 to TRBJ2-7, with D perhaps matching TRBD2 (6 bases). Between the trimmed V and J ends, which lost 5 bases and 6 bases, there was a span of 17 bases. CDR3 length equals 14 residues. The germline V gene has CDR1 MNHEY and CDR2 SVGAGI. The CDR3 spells CASSPPPLGGEQYF. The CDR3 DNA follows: TGTGCCAGCAGTCCACCCCCCTTGGGGGGCGAGCAGTACTTC.